A selection of T cell receptor beta chains follows, all from one sample in a study of naive and memory T cell subsets. TCRdb itself ran the UMI-ligation and nested PCR reads through MiXCR, one entry per CDR3 protein. The profile covers under 20,000 distinct CDR3 sequences, with roughly 9% appearing a single time and approximately 7% taken by the ten largest. Here the sequenced sample was skin, taken from a tuberculin skin test site. The receptors stem from an adult in good health. The CDR3 runs from the conserved cysteine through the conserved F or W. The D gene is left open where the match is weak. Only some rows state a clone size, as once, few, many or a class for expanded clones.

j_gene: TRBJ2-7
v_gene: TRBV5-4
len: 18
d_gene: TRBD1
abundance: .
CDR3aa: CASSPGPLPTGVVNEQYF
CDR3nt: TGTGCCAGCAGCCCCGGACCACTCCCGACAGGGGTAGTGAACGAGCAGTACTTC

j_gene: TRBJ2-3
v_gene: TRBV6-1
len: 13
d_gene: .
abundance: once
CDR3aa: CATNLRLTDTQYF
CDR3nt: TGTGCCACCAACCTTCGTCTGACGGATACGCAGTATTTT

j_gene: TRBJ1-4
v_gene: TRBV7-2
len: 13
d_gene: .
abundance: .
CDR3aa: CASSLYCGEKLFF
CDR3nt: TGTGCCAGCAGCTTATACTGTGGTGAAAAACTGTTTTTT

j_gene: TRBJ2-7
v_gene: TRBV29-1
len: 11
d_gene: .
abundance: medium-sized
CDR3aa: CSVRTSYEQYF
CDR3nt: TGCAGCGTTAGGACGTCCTACGAGCAGTACTTC

j_gene: TRBJ2-3
v_gene: TRBV7-3
len: 12
d_gene: .
abundance: few
CDR3aa: CASSLDTDTQYF
CDR3nt: TGTGCCAGCAGCCTAGACACAGATACGCAGTATTTT

j_gene: TRBJ2-1
v_gene: TRBV6-6
len: 15
d_gene: .
abundance: .
CDR3aa: CASRLALHSYNEQFF
CDR3nt: TGTGCCAGTCGTCTAGCGCTCCACTCCTACAATGAGCAGTTCTTC

j_gene: TRBJ2-5
v_gene: TRBV4-3
len: 17
d_gene: .
abundance: many
CDR3aa: CASSQDRVQWGQETQYF
CDR3nt: TGCGCCAGCAGCCAAGATCGAGTCCAATGGGGCCAAGAGACCCAGTACTTC

j_gene: TRBJ2-2
v_gene: TRBV27
len: 16
d_gene: .
abundance: many
CDR3aa: CASSFDGIPNTGELFF
CDR3nt: TGTGCCAGCAGTTTCGACGGAATACCGAACACCGGGGAGCTGTTTTTT

j_gene: TRBJ2-3
v_gene: TRBV21-1
len: 16
d_gene: .
abundance: .
CDR3aa: CASSSRTGEGTDTQYF
CDR3nt: TGTGCCAGCAGCTCAAGGACAGGGGAAGGCACAGATACGCAGTATTTT

j_gene: TRBJ1-2
v_gene: TRBV6-1
len: 14
d_gene: TRBD1
abundance: .
CDR3aa: CASNRGGSNYGYTF
CDR3nt: TGTGCCAGCAACCGAGGGGGCTCTAACTATGGCTACACCTTC

j_gene: TRBJ1-4
v_gene: TRBV20-1
len: 16
d_gene: TRBD1
abundance: once
CDR3aa: CSATRDREILGEKLFF
CDR3nt: TGCAGTGCTACCCGGGACAGGGAGATTCTTGGTGAAAAACTGTTTTTT

j_gene: TRBJ2-5
v_gene: TRBV10-3
len: 13
d_gene: .
abundance: .
CDR3aa: CAISGGNQETQYF
CDR3nt: TGTGCCATCAGTGGTGGGAACCAAGAGACCCAGTACTTC

j_gene: TRBJ2-5
v_gene: TRBV12-3/TRBV12-4
len: 14
d_gene: TRBD1
abundance: many
CDR3aa: CASSSGQGQETQYF
CDR3nt: TGTGCCAGCAGTTCGGGACAGGGCCAAGAGACCCAGTACTTC

j_gene: TRBJ1-6
v_gene: TRBV4-1
len: 16
d_gene: .
abundance: few
CDR3aa: CASSQEPGVGYSPLHF
CDR3nt: TGCGCCAGCAGCCAAGAACCGGGAGTAGGATACTCACCCCTCCACTTT

j_gene: TRBJ1-2
v_gene: TRBV7-9
len: 13
d_gene: TRBD1
abundance: many
CDR3aa: CASSLMDRDGYTF
CDR3nt: TGTGCCAGCAGCCTGATGGACAGGGACGGCTACACCTTC

j_gene: TRBJ2-5
v_gene: TRBV20-1
len: 14
d_gene: .
abundance: medium-sized
CDR3aa: CSARGAQPQETQYF
CDR3nt: TGCAGTGCCCGGGGGGCACAGCCTCAAGAGACCCAGTACTTC

j_gene: TRBJ2-7
v_gene: TRBV24-1
len: 13
d_gene: .
abundance: .
CDR3aa: CATSDGGMGEQYF
CDR3nt: TGTGCCACCAGTGATGGGGGGATGGGCGAGCAGTACTTC

j_gene: TRBJ2-5
v_gene: TRBV14
len: 18
d_gene: .
abundance: .
CDR3aa: CASSQGRGQEPNEETQYF
CDR3nt: TGTGCCAGCAGCCAAGGAAGGGGTCAGGAGCCTAACGAAGAGACCCAGTACTTC

j_gene: TRBJ2-1
v_gene: TRBV10-3
len: 14
d_gene: TRBD2
abundance: .
CDR3aa: CAISWTSGANEQFF
CDR3nt: TGTGCCATCAGTTGGACTAGCGGCGCCAATGAGCAGTTCTTC

j_gene: TRBJ2-5
v_gene: TRBV4-2
len: 20
d_gene: TRBD2
abundance: few
CDR3aa: CASSQDPKIKGLAGGETQYF
CDR3nt: TGTGCCAGCAGCCAAGATCCGAAGATCAAAGGGCTAGCGGGAGGCGAGACCCAGTACTTC

j_gene: TRBJ2-1
v_gene: TRBV15
len: 15
d_gene: .
abundance: many
CDR3aa: CATSRPSDIYNEQFF
CDR3nt: TGTGCCACCAGCAGACCTTCCGATATATACAATGAGCAGTTCTTC

j_gene: TRBJ2-7
v_gene: TRBV6-2/TRBV6-3
len: 11
d_gene: .
abundance: many
CDR3aa: CASSWSTEQYF
CDR3nt: TGTGCCAGCAGTTGGTCCACCGAGCAGTACTTC

j_gene: TRBJ2-7
v_gene: TRBV6-5
len: 17
d_gene: .
abundance: medium-sized
CDR3aa: CASSTVVGRRHSYEQYF
CDR3nt: TGTGCCAGCAGTACCGTAGTGGGTCGGCGGCACTCCTACGAGCAGTACTTC